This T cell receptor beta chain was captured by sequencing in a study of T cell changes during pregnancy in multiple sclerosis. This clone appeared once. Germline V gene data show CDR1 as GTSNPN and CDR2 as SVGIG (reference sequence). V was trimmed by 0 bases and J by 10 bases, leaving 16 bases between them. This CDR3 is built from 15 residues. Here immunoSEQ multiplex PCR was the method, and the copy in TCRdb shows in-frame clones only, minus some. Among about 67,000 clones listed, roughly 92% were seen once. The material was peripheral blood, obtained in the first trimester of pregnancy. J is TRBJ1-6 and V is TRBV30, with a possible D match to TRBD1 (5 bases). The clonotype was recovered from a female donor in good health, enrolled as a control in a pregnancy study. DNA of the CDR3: TGTGCCTGGAGTGTACGGGGGAATCATCCGTCACCCCTCCACTTT. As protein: CAWSVRGNHPSPLHF.